Below are 9 T cell receptor beta chains sequenced from a single sample in a study of cytomegalovirus exposure and HLA in healthy donors (dated by TCRdb to the late 2010s). The receptor library was made with the immunoSEQ multiplex PCR assay. The multiplex PCR relied on a mix of 60 forward primers for TCR Vbeta segments and 13 reverse primers for TCR Jbeta segments. The clones in this table, taken by TCRdb from immuneACCESS, are in-frame only. Not every clone is retained; where verified, under half of the shortfall comes from an unresolved V gene, and the cause of the rest is unknown. The sample records approximately 100,000 clones, roughly three quarters of which are singletons. Together, the top ten hold 4.1% of the sample. The sample was PBMCs. All receptors come from a man aged 35-49 years in good health and CMV-seronegative.

This sequence joins TRBV18 and TRBJ2-5; possible D gene TRBD2, 6 bases. V shed 6 bases and J shed 2 bases, with 13 bases lying between them. This CDR3 has 14 amino acids. CDR1 and CDR2 from the germline V gene are KGHSH and LQKENI. This chain's CDR3 is CASSLEAGQETQYF. The CDR3 coding sequence is TGTGCCAGCTCTCTCGAGGCGGGGCAAGAGACCCAGTACTTC.

This chain links TRBV6-1 with TRBJ1-2, with a weak D call TRBD1 (5 bases). The V gene's germline CDR1 is MNHNS and CDR2 SASEGT. V was trimmed by 2 bases and J by 5 bases, leaving 9 bases between them. The CDR3 loop spans 13 amino acids. The CDR3 loop reads CASSELTAYGYTF. The DNA of the CDR3 is TGTGCCAGCAGTGAATTGACAGCATATGGCTACACCTTC.

The chain employs TRBV6-5 and TRBJ2-7, with 10 bases fitting TRBD1. Trimming at V came to 6 bases and at J to 2 bases, leaving 7 bases not matched to a gene. Germline CDR1 is MNHEY and CDR2 is SVGAGI. The CDR3 sequence is 15 residues long. CDR3 coding DNA: TGTGCCAGCAGAGAGCCGGGACAGGGGACCTACGAGCAGTACTTC. Translated: CASREPGQGTYEQYF.

The chain joins TRBV29-1 to TRBJ2-7, with D possibly TRBD1 on 5 matching bases. The CDR3 has 11 residues. The germline V gene has CDR1 SQVTM and CDR2 ANQGSEA. V gave up 4 bases and J gave up 2 bases, with 6 bases separating them. The CDR3 sequence is CSVAGTYEQYF. The CDR3 region has the DNA TGCAGCGTTGCAGGGACCTACGAGCAGTACTTC.

V is TRBV6-1 and J is TRBJ2-5; TRBD1 aligns across 8 bases. Germline V gene sequence: CDR1 MNHNS, CDR2 SASEGT. There are 13 residues in the CDR3. V shed 7 bases and J 6 bases; nucleotides not matched to a gene: 7. CDR3 coding DNA: TGTGCCAGCATCAGACAGGGGACAAAGACCCAGTACTTC. Protein: CASIRQGTKTQYF.

The chain is built from TRBV11-2 and TRBJ2-1, with 7 bases matching TRBD1. V lost 1 base and J lost 6; bases outside the gene matches: 12. Germline CDR1 SGHAT, CDR2 FQNNGV. The CDR3 covers 17 residues. The CDR3 loop is CASSLVGTASLGNEQFF. CDR3 nucleotide sequence: TGTGCCAGCAGCTTAGTGGGGACAGCCAGCCTCGGCAATGAGCAGTTCTTC.

This clone occurred a few times. The chain employs TRBV2 and TRBJ1-2, with 7 bases that match TRBD1. Germline values: CDR1 SNHLY, CDR2 FYNNEI. This CDR3 region has 15 residues. The V and J ends lost 5 bases and 1 base, in that order; junction bases with no gene match: 7. CDR3 in DNA: TGTGCCAGCAGTCGGGGACAGAATTTTAACTATGGCTACACCTTC. Translated, it gives CASSRGQNFNYGYTF.

V is TRBV27 and J is TRBJ2-3, with TRBD1 matching over 7 bases. From germline, CDR1 is MNHEY and CDR2 SMNVEV (reference sequence). The CDR3 is 16 amino acids. Trimming removed 5 bases from V and 0 bases from J; junction bases left unmatched: 8. CDR3 amino acids: CASSPGTEDSTDTQYF. CDR3 in DNA: TGTGCCAGCAGTCCTGGGACAGAAGATAGCACAGATACGCAGTATTTT.

The sample holds a few counts of this clone. The V and J genes are TRBV2 and TRBJ1-3; 9 bases line up with TRBD1. Germline trimming cut 11 bases from V and 4 bases from J; bases unmatched to any gene: 9. The CDR3 has 14 residues. The germline CDR1 and CDR2 sequences are SNHLY and FYNNEI. CDR3 in DNA: TGTGCCTGCAAGGGGACAGGGTTAGGAAACACCATATATTTT. Translation gives CACKGTGLGNTIYF.